The present T cell receptor beta chain was sequenced within a study of blood T cells in healthy people across ages. The CDR3 consists of 14 residues. Trimming left V 1 base short and J 4 bases short, with 11 bases between. Germline V gene sequence: CDR1 SGHTS, CDR2 YDEGEE. Researchers isolated at least 6 million PBMCs per sample. PCR was performed a second time for 7 to 11 cycles using a sample-barcoded 5' primer and a J-beta primer mix. TCRdb processed the 5' RACE reads anew with MiXCR; each CDR3 protein has one entry. The sample lists around 970,000 distinct CDR3 sequences; 51% were seen once. Concerning this clonotype: Its matching antigen is unknown.

Study conclusions and caveats: CMV status of donors was not determined, possibly confounding expanded clonotype changes.

The receptor comes from a woman in her fifties or sixties in good health. What was sequenced was blood. The gene calls are TRBV5-8 and TRBJ1-2, with D unresolved. CDR3: CASSLYSFVYGYTF. In nucleotides, the CDR3 is TGTGCCAGCAGCTTGTACAGCTTCGTCTATGGCTACACCTTC.